A single sample is the source of the 5 T cell receptor beta chains below, sequenced in a study of OX40 agonist ivuxolimab in advanced cancers. Assay: immunoSEQ multiplex PCR; the TCRdb copy retains only in-frame clones and omits some. The sample records tens of thousands of clones, roughly 81% being singletons. Sample: CD4+ or CD8+ T cells sorted from blood, taken in a trial of the OX40 agonist ivuxolimab. The receptors derive from an adult with an advanced solid tumor such as melanoma, head and neck, liver or kidney cancer.

V and J are TRBV9 and TRBJ2-7, with 12 bases that match TRBD1. V dropped 3 bases and J dropped 7; count of bases not matched to a gene: 8. The CDR3 spans 15 residues. The germline gives CDR1 SGDLS, CDR2 YYNGEE. CDR3 amino acids: CASSAGGQGAREQYF. DNA for the CDR3: TGTGCCAGCAGCGCGGGGGGACAGGGGGCAAGGGAGCAGTACTTC.

The chain carries TRBV19 and TRBJ1-5, with D tentatively TRBD1 (5 bases). Trimming left V 4 bases short and J 4 bases short, with 17 bases between. This CDR3 is built from 16 residues. The germline gives CDR1 LNHDA, CDR2 SQIVND (reference sequence). The CDR3 here is CASSNRARGGNQPQHF. The CDR3 region has the DNA TGTGCCAGTAGTAACCGGGCCCGCGGGGGGAATCAGCCCCAGCATTTT. The entire variable domain, with the rest obtained from reference TRBV19 and TRBJ1-5, is as follows: DGGITQSPKYLFRKEGQNVTLSCEQNLNHDAMYWYRQDPGQGLRLIYYSQIVNDFQKGDIAEGYSVSREKKESFPLTVTSAQKNPTAFYLCASSNRARGGNQPQHFGDGTRLSIL.

CDR3 loop: CASSPFRGTSEAYNEQFF. The DNA for the CDR3 is TGTGCCAGCAGTCCTTTTAGGGGGACTAGCGAAGCCTACAATGAGCAGTTCTTC. V is TRBV27 and J is TRBJ2-1; 10 bases are shared with TRBD2. Germline values: CDR1 MNHEY, CDR2 SMNVEV (reference sequence). There are 18 residues in the CDR3. Losses at the gene ends were 5 bases for V and 2 bases for J; bases not matched to a gene: 12.

The CDR3 region has the DNA TGCAGCGTAGCCACGGGGAGGGGTCAGCCCCAGCATTTT. The encoded protein is CSVATGRGQPQHF. The chain has TRBV29-1 and TRBJ1-5; maybe TRBD1 (5 bases). V was trimmed by 6 bases and J by 6 bases, leaving 15 bases between them. Germline V lookup: CDR1 SQVTM, CDR2 ANQGSEA. This CDR3 region has 13 residues.

The count of this clone is one. This rearrangement joins TRBV19 to TRBJ2-2, with 9 bases identical to TRBD2. Unmatched junction bases numbered 4, after V lost 4 bases and J lost 4 bases. Germline V lookup: CDR1 LNHDA, CDR2 SQIVND (reference sequence). The CDR3 extends over 15 amino acids. This CDR3 is CASSNLAGITGELFF. The CDR3 DNA reads as TGTGCCAGTAGTAATCTAGCGGGGATCACCGGGGAGCTGTTTTTT.